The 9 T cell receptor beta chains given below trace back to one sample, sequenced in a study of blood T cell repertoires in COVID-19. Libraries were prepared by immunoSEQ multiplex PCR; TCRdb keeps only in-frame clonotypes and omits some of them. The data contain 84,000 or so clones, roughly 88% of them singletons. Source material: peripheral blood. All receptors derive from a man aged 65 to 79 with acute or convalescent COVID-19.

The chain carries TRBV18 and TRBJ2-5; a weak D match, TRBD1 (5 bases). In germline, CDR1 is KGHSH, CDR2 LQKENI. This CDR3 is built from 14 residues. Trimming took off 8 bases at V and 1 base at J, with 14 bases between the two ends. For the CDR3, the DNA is TGTGCCAGCGTGGAAACCAGGGCCCAAGAGACCCAGTACTTC. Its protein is CASVETRAQETQYF. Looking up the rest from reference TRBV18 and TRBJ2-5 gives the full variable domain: NAGVMQNPRHLVRRRGQEARLRCSPMKGHSHVYWYRQLPEEGLKFMVYLQKENIIDESGMPKERFSAEFPKEGPSILRIQQVVRGDSAAYFCASVETRAQETQYFGPGTRLLVL.

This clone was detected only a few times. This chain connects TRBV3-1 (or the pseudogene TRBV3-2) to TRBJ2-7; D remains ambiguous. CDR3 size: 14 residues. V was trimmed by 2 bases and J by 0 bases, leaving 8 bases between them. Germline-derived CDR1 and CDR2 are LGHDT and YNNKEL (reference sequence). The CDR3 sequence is CASSQTHSSYEQYF. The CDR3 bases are TGTGCCAGCAGCCAAACGCATAGCTCCTACGAGCAGTACTTC.

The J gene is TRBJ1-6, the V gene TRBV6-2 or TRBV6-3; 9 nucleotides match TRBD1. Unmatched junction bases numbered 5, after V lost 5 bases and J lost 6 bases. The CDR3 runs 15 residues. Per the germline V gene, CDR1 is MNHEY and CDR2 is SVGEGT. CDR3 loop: CASSTLGQGNSPLHF. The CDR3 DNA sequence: TGTGCCAGCAGTACCCTGGGACAGGGTAATTCACCCCTCCACTTT.

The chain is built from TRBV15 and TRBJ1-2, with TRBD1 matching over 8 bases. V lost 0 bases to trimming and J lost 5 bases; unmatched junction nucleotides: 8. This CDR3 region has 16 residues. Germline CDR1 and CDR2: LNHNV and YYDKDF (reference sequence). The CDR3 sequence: CATSREGSGGWYGYTF. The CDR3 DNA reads TGTGCCACCAGCAGAGAAGGGTCAGGGGGCTGGTATGGCTACACCTTC.

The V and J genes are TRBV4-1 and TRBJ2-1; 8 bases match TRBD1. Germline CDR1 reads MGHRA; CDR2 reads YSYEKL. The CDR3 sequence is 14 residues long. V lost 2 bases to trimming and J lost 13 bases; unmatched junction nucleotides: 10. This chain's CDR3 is CASSQTIFRGQQFF. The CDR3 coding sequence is TGCGCCAGCAGCCAAACGATCTTCAGGGGGCAACAGTTCTTC.

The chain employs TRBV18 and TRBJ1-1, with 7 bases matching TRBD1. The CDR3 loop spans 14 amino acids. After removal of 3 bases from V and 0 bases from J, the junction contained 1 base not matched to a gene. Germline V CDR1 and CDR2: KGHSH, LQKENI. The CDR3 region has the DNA TGTGCCAGCTCACCTACAGGGGTGAACACTGAAGCTTTCTTT. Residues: CASSPTGVNTEAFF.

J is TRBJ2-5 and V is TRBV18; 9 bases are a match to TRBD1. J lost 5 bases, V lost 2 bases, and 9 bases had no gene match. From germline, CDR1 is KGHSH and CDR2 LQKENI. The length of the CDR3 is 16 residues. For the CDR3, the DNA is TGTGCCAGCTCACCAAACCCACAGGGGGCGAGGGAGACCCAGTACTTC. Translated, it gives CASSPNPQGARETQYF.

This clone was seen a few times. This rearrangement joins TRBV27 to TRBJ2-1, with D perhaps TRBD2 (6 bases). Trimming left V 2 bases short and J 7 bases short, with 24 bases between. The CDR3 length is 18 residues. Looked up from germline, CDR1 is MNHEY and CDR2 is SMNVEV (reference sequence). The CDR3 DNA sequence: TGTGCCAGCAGTTTACGGCTGGGTGGGAGGACGTTGGTAAATGAGCAGTTCTTC. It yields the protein CASSLRLGGRTLVNEQFF.

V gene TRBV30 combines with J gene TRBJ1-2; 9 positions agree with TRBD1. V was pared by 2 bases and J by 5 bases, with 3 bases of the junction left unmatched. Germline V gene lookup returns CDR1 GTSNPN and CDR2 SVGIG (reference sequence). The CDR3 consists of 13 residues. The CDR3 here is CAWSWDRVYGYTF. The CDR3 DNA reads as TGTGCCTGGAGTTGGGACAGGGTTTATGGCTACACCTTC.